The 32 T cell receptor beta chains below all came from one sample that was sequenced in a study of blood T cell repertoires in COVID-19. This table comes from immunoSEQ multiplex PCR, and its TCRdb copy is limited to in-frame clones, with some not included. Altogether around 310,000 clones are present, roughly 90% being singletons, with the ten largest covering roughly an eighth. The specimen sequenced was peripheral blood. These receptors all stem from a woman aged 60-75 years with acute or convalescent COVID-19.

This chain uses TRBV28 with TRBJ1-1, with D perhaps TRBD1 (6 bases). The germline V and J ends were trimmed by 2 bases and 4 bases, with 11 bases remaining between them. Germline CDR1 is MDHEN and CDR2 is SYDVKM. This CDR3 contains 14 residues. CDR3 sequence: CASSLGRGGTEAFF. Here the CDR3 DNA reads TGTGCCAGCAGTTTAGGCAGGGGTGGCACTGAAGCTTTCTTT.

The genes are TRBV9 and TRBJ1-1, with 8 bases matching TRBD1. V lost 3 bases to trimming and J lost 1 base; unmatched junction nucleotides: 2. The CDR3 is made up of 14 amino acids. Per the germline V gene, CDR1 is SGDLS and CDR2 is YYNGEE. The CDR3 reads CASSGGQANTEAFF. DNA of the CDR3: TGTGCCAGCAGCGGGGGACAGGCGAACACTGAAGCTTTCTTT.

V and J are TRBV11-3 and TRBJ2-1, with a tentative D call TRBD2 (5 bases). The CDR3 loop spans 17 amino acids. From germline, CDR1 is SGHNT and CDR2 YENEEA. Trimming removed 1 base from V and 3 bases from J, with 16 bases in between. CDR3 nucleotides: TGTGCCAGCAGCTTAGGAGGACTCGCTAGCCTCTACAATGAGCAGTTCTTC. Translated: CASSLGGLASLYNEQFF.

The chain is built from TRBV20-1 and TRBJ1-2; no reliable D call. Germline V lookup: CDR1 DFQATT, CDR2 SNEGSKA (reference sequence). This CDR3 spans 10 amino acids. V lost 6 bases to trimming and J lost 8 bases, with 10 bases between them. CDR3 region: CSAAQAGYTF. For the CDR3, the DNA is TGCAGTGCGGCGCAAGCGGGCTACACCTTC.

The V call is TRBV28, the J call TRBJ1-1; D possibly corresponds to TRBD1 (6 bases). Trimming stripped 6 bases from V and 1 base from J, with 9 bases between. The CDR3 is 13 residues long. Germline loops: CDR1 MDHEN, CDR2 SYDVKM. CDR3 residues: CASRTQGNTEAFF. For the CDR3, the DNA is TGTGCCAGCAGGACACAGGGGAACACTGAAGCTTTCTTT.

The chain is built from TRBV5-5 and TRBJ1-2, with D unclear. This CDR3 contains 13 residues. The germline V gene has CDR1 SGHKS and CDR2 YYEKEE (reference sequence). Trimming took off 0 bases at V and 9 bases at J, with 12 bases between the two ends. CDR3 residues: CASSLANGESYTF. CDR3 DNA: TGTGCCAGCAGCTTGGCCAATGGGGAGAGCTACACCTTC. Full variable domain (remainder filled in from reference TRBV5-5 and TRBJ1-2): DAGVTQSPTHLIKTRGQQVTLRCSPISGHKSVSWYQQVLGQGPQFIFQYYEKEERGRGNFPDRFSARQFPNYSSELNVNALLLGDSALYLCASSLANGESYTFGSGTRLTVV.

The chain employs TRBV5-1 and TRBJ1-4; D is ambiguous. Trimming took 3 bases from V and 5 from J, leaving 5 bases between them. The V gene's germline CDR1 is SGHRS and CDR2 YFSETQ. This CDR3 comprises 12 residues. CDR3 nucleotide sequence: TGCGCCAGCAGCTCCCGGAATGAAAAACTGTTTTTT. It codes for CASSSRNEKLFF.

The V call is TRBV2, the J call TRBJ2-7, with a tentative D call TRBD1 (6 bases). There are 12 residues in the CDR3. Germline V gene sequence: CDR1 SNHLY, CDR2 FYNNEI. Trimming removed 11 bases from V and 2 bases from J, with 13 bases in between. The CDR3 nucleotides are TGTGCCGGAAGACAGGCAACCTACGAGCAGTACTTC. The encoded protein is CAGRQATYEQYF.

V is TRBV5-1 and J is TRBJ2-2; 7 bases match TRBD1. The CDR3 runs 15 residues. Losses at the gene ends were 4 bases for V and 5 bases for J; bases not matched to a gene: 8. Germline V gene lookup returns CDR1 SGHRS and CDR2 YFSETQ. CDR3 nucleotides: TGCGCCAGCAGCCTGGTAGGGGGCACGACCGGGGAGCTGTTTTTT. It encodes CASSLVGGTTGELFF.

Here the CDR3 reads CASSQLTQGYEKLFF. The DNA of the CDR3 is TGCGCCAGCAGCCAACTGACGCAGGGGTATGAAAAACTGTTTTTT. V usage is TRBV4-3 and J usage is TRBJ1-4, with a weak D call TRBD1 (6 bases). This CDR3 is built from 15 residues. The V end lost 2 bases, the J end lost 6 bases, and 13 bases lay between the germline ends. Germline CDR1 reads LGHNA; CDR2 reads YSLEER.

The chain employs TRBV3-1 (or the pseudogene TRBV3-2) and TRBJ2-6, with D maybe TRBD1 (6 bases). CDR3 length: 19 amino acids. V was shortened by 4 bases and J by 2 bases, with 21 bases between the two germline ends. Germline V gives CDR1 LGHDT, CDR2 YNNKEL (reference sequence). This CDR3 reads CASSPPLVRGSTGANVLTF. The DNA for the CDR3 is TGTGCCAGCAGCCCACCCCTCGTCAGGGGTAGCACTGGGGCCAACGTCCTGACTTTC.

The chain combines TRBV6-2 or TRBV6-3 with TRBJ2-1; no clear D. Germline values: CDR1 MNHEY, CDR2 SVGEGT. Trimming stripped 4 bases from V and 5 bases from J, with 9 bases between. The CDR3 loop spans 13 amino acids. This CDR3 reads CASSSRPNNEQFF. CDR3 bases: TGTGCCAGCAGTTCGCGGCCCAACAATGAGCAGTTCTTC.

The chain employs TRBV6-6 and TRBJ1-2; 10 bases are a match to TRBD1. This CDR3 spans 16 amino acids. After removal of 6 bases from V and 0 bases from J, the junction contained 7 bases not matched to a gene. From germline, CDR1 is MNHNY and CDR2 SVGAGI (reference sequence). The CDR3 loop is CASSPGTGASNYGYTF. DNA of the CDR3: TGTGCCAGCAGCCCCGGGACAGGGGCCTCTAACTATGGCTACACCTTC.

The gene calls are TRBV27 and TRBJ1-2; D perhaps matches TRBD1 (5 bases). V was cut by 4 bases and J by 11 bases, with 14 bases left in between. The CDR3 totals 12 residues. CDR1 is MNHEY and CDR2 is SMNVEV in the germline V gene (reference sequence). CDR3 loop: CASSSGLVRYTF. The CDR3 bases are TGTGCCAGCAGTTCAGGGTTAGTTCGGTACACCTTC.

This sequence joins TRBV5-6 and TRBJ1-1; no reliable D call. Trimming took off 0 bases at V and 6 bases at J, with 18 bases between the two ends. The CDR3 length is 16 residues. CDR1 and CDR2 (germline): SGHDT, YYEEEE. This chain's CDR3 is CASSLGDTRFWAEAFF. DNA of the CDR3: TGTGCCAGCAGCTTGGGAGACACCCGGTTCTGGGCTGAAGCTTTCTTT. The full variable domain, in which reference TRBV5-6 and TRBJ1-1 provide the parts outside the CDR3, is DAGVTQSPTHLIKTRGQQVTLRCSPKSGHDTVSWYQQALGQGPQFIFQYYEEEERQRGNFPDRFSGHQFPNYSSELNVNALLLGDSALYLCASSLGDTRFWAEAFFGQGTRLTVV.

The V call is TRBV10-3, the J call TRBJ1-4; D may be TRBD1 (5 bases). V was shortened by 10 bases and J by 8 bases, with 17 bases between the two germline ends. This CDR3 has 13 amino acids. From germline, CDR1 is ENHRY and CDR2 SYGVKD. CDR3 nucleotide sequence: TGTGCCAGCCGGGACTCCACAAGGGAAAAACTGTTTTTT. Protein product: CASRDSTREKLFF.

Details on this clone: Other DNA sequences in the sample encode the same CDR3. The V gene is TRBV7-3, the J gene TRBJ2-5; 7 nucleotides line up with TRBD2. Looked up from germline, CDR1 is SGHTA and CDR2 is FQGTGA. V shed 5 bases and J 2 bases; nucleotides not matched to a gene: 2. The CDR3 contains 13 residues. CDR3 DNA: TGTGCCAGCAGCCCCGGGGGGCAAGAGACCCAGTACTTC. This encodes CASSPGGQETQYF.

V usage is TRBV6-2 or TRBV6-3 and J usage is TRBJ1-5; 8 nucleotides line up with TRBD1. Germline V gene data show CDR1 as MNHEY and CDR2 as SVGEGT. This CDR3 spans 15 amino acids. The trim removed 6 bases at V and 6 bases at J, leaving 10 bases unmatched. The CDR3 sequence: CASSLGTGPSQPQHF. DNA of the CDR3: TGTGCCAGCAGCCTCGGGACAGGCCCCAGTCAGCCCCAGCATTTT.

The chain combines TRBV5-4 with TRBJ1-1; no clear D. The V gene's germline CDR1 is SGHNT and CDR2 YYREEE (reference sequence). The V end lost 1 base, the J end lost 0 bases, and 4 bases lay between the germline ends. CDR3 length: 13 residues. CDR3 sequence: CASSLLVNTEAFF. The CDR3 nucleotides read TGTGCCAGCAGCTTGCTAGTGAACACTGAAGCTTTCTTT.

In this sample, this clone turned up once. The chain is built from TRBV6-1 and TRBJ2-7, with D perhaps TRBD2 (5 bases). The CDR3 runs to 16 residues. V was shortened by 3 bases and J by 3 bases, with 18 bases between the two germline ends. Per germline, CDR1 MNHNS and CDR2 SASEGT. CDR3 nucleotides: TGTGCCAGCAGTGATATTGGACTGCCGGCAGGCTACGAGCAGTACTTC. It yields the protein CASSDIGLPAGYEQYF.

The chain uses TRBV5-3 and TRBJ1-5; TRBD1 aligns across 10 bases. TRBV5-3 is treated as an ORF (open reading frame) with a function not yet certain. The CDR3 runs 15 residues. Trimming at V came to 5 bases and at J to 3 bases, leaving 5 bases not matched to a gene. Written as DNA, the CDR3 is TGTGCCAGAAGTCCCGACAGGGGGCTCAATCAGCCCCAGCATTTT. Its protein product is CARSPDRGLNQPQHF.

Only a few counts were recorded for this clone. Here the CDR3 reads CASSLVPLGPGSSYEQYF. CDR3 coding DNA: TGTGCCAGCAGCTTGGTTCCTCTCGGTCCCGGGAGCAGTTACGAGCAGTACTTC. This chain uses TRBV5-4 with TRBJ2-7, with a tentative D call TRBD2 (6 bases). CDR1 is SGHNT, CDR2 YYREEE, per germline (reference sequence). This CDR3 region has 18 residues. With 0 bases removed from V and 4 bases from J, the gap between germline ends came to 23 bases.

CDR3 protein: CASSPGWPKFYEQYF. CDR3 sequence (DNA): TGTGCCAGCAGTCCAGGGTGGCCCAAGTTCTACGAGCAGTACTTC. The chain uses TRBV7-2 and TRBJ2-7; perhaps TRBD1 as D (5 bases). The CDR3 covers 15 residues. Trimming took off 6 bases at V and 3 bases at J, with 18 bases between the two ends. Germline CDR1 and CDR2: SGHTA and FQGNSA.

The chain carries TRBV4-3 and TRBJ2-3, with 13 bases fitting TRBD2. CDR3 length equals 16 residues. V lost 4 bases to trimming and J lost 4 bases; unmatched junction nucleotides: 5. In germline, CDR1 is LGHNA, CDR2 YSLEER. The chain's CDR3 is CASSLSGTSGADTQYF. The CDR3 DNA is TGCGCCAGCAGCCTTTCGGGGACTAGCGGGGCAGATACGCAGTATTTT.

The J gene is TRBJ1-3, the V gene TRBV4-1; D unclear. The germline CDR1 and CDR2 sequences are MGHRA and YSYEKL. V lost 0 bases to trimming and J lost 0 bases, with 6 bases between them. The CDR3 is made up of 15 amino acids. CDR3 loop: CASSQDQASGNTIYF. In DNA form, the CDR3 reads TGCGCCAGCAGCCAAGATCAAGCCTCTGGAAACACCATATATTTT.

This chain uses TRBV11-2 with TRBJ1-3; a weak D match, TRBD1 (5 bases). From germline, CDR1 is SGHAT and CDR2 FQNNGV. The germline V and J ends were trimmed by 0 bases and 2 bases, with 11 bases remaining between them. The CDR3 has 16 amino acids. CDR3: CASSLDAWGPGNTIYF. In DNA, the CDR3 is TGTGCCAGCAGCTTAGATGCTTGGGGCCCTGGAAACACCATATATTTT.

The chain combines TRBV7-9 with TRBJ1-2, with D perhaps TRBD1 (5 bases). Germline V gene data show CDR1 as SEHNR and CDR2 as FQNEAQ (reference sequence). The CDR3 sequence is 14 residues long. V was shortened by 4 bases and J by 4 bases, with 13 bases between the two germline ends. The CDR3 loop is CASSSGPGGYGYTF. For the CDR3, the DNA is TGTGCCAGCAGCTCCGGGCCCGGGGGCTATGGCTACACCTTC.

The chain uses TRBV6-5 and TRBJ2-7, with 8 bases aligning to TRBD2. CDR3 length: 12 amino acids. J was trimmed by 3 bases and V by 8 bases; bases with no gene match: 3. Germline values: CDR1 MNHEY, CDR2 SVGAGI. The CDR3 is CASATSGYEQYF. As DNA, the CDR3 is TGTGCCAGCGCTACTAGCGGCTACGAGCAGTACTTC.

The CDR3 region has the DNA TGTGCCAGCAGCTTAGGCCCGGGCTACGAGCAGTACTTC. Translating it yields CASSLGPGYEQYF. V usage is TRBV7-2 and J usage is TRBJ2-7; D is unresolved. Per germline, CDR1 SGHTA and CDR2 FQGNSA. There are 13 residues in the CDR3. Trimming left V 1 base short and J 3 bases short, with 7 bases between.

This clone was seen just once. The chain uses TRBV5-8 and TRBJ2-1; 10 nucleotides align to TRBD1. V was pared by 4 bases and J by 7 bases, with 5 bases of the junction left unmatched. This CDR3 has 14 residues. Germline values: CDR1 SGHTS, CDR2 YDEGEE. The CDR3: CASSLGQGENEQFF. CDR3 nucleotide sequence: TGTGCCAGCAGCCTTGGACAGGGGGAGAATGAGCAGTTCTTC. The full variable domain, in which reference TRBV5-8 and TRBJ2-1 provide the parts outside the CDR3, is EAGVTQSPTHLIKTRGQQATLRCSPISGHTSVYWYQQALGLGLQFLLWYDEGEERNRGNFPPRFSGRQFPNYSSELNVNALELEDSALYLCASSLGQGENEQFFGPGTRLTVL.

The V call is TRBV27, the J call TRBJ1-2; the D is unclear. The germline gives CDR1 MNHEY, CDR2 SMNVEV (reference sequence). The CDR3 is made up of 15 amino acids. Deletions cut 5 bases from V and 8 bases from J, with 21 bases between. The CDR3 DNA follows: TGTGCCAGCAGTCCCGGACTGGAGCCTGTGAGGGGCTACACCTTC. Its protein product is CASSPGLEPVRGYTF.

The chain couples TRBV5-1 to TRBJ1-6, with no clear D. The V end lost 4 bases, the J end lost 0 bases, and 14 bases lay between the germline ends. The CDR3 sequence is 17 residues long. Germline assignment: CDR1 SGHRS and CDR2 YFSETQ. The CDR3 bases are TGCGCCAGCAGCCGGGTTGACCGGAGCTCCTATAATTCACCCCTCCACTTT. Protein: CASSRVDRSSYNSPLHF. The variable domain in full, completed from reference TRBV5-1 and TRBJ1-6, reads KAGVTQTPRYLIKTRGQQVTLSCSPISGHRSVSWYQQTPGQGLQFLFEYFSETQRNKGNFPGRFSGRQFSNSRSEMNVSTLELGDSALYLCASSRVDRSSYNSPLHFGNGTRLTVT.